This T cell receptor beta chain was found in a study of CD8 T cells in ankylosing spondylitis. Regarding the study as a whole: The study identified a TCR beta motif of 7 or 8 highly homologous variants that appeared characteristic of ankylosing spondylitis blood.

This clonotype was seen ten or more times. The antigen is undetermined. CDR1 SGHTA and CDR2 FQGNSA come from the germline V gene. Between the trimmed V and J ends, which lost 5 bases and 1 base, there was a span of 6 bases. The CDR3 runs to 13 residues. TCRdb reprocessed the 5' RACE reads with MiXCR, giving one entry per CDR3 protein. The table has about 440,000 distinct CDR3 sequences, more than 15% seen once. The sample consisted of blood, either unsorted or a sorted T cell fraction (not recorded which). The chain uses TRBV7-2 and TRBJ2-4; D remains unclear. The sequence came from a male donor with ankylosing spondylitis. The chain's CDR3 is CASSPVAKNIQYF. CDR3 sequence (DNA): TGTGCCAGCAGCCCGGTGGCCAAAAACATTCAGTACTTC.